This T cell receptor beta chain appears in the sequencing data of a study of OX40 agonist ivuxolimab in advanced cancers. Produced via immunoSEQ multiplex PCR; TCRdb's table is partial and in-frame only. The sample carries fewer than 85,000 clones, 88% recorded once. The ends were cut back, 0 bases at V and 4 bases at J, with 11 bases in the middle. This CDR3 has 15 residues. The V gene's germline CDR1 is SGDLS and CDR2 YYNGEE. The V and J genes are TRBV9 and TRBJ2-1; TRBD2 might be the D (6 bases). Sequencing used CD4+ or CD8+ T cells sorted from blood, obtained in a trial of the OX40 agonist ivuxolimab. This receptor was obtained from an adult with an advanced solid tumor such as melanoma, head and neck, liver or kidney cancer. The CDR3 spells CASSVAGVSYNEQFF. CDR3 DNA: TGTGCCAGCAGCGTAGCGGGAGTCTCGTACAATGAGCAGTTCTTC.